This T cell receptor beta chain was sequenced for a study of blood T cell repertoires in COVID-19 (dated by TCRdb to 2018 to 2021). Notes on the research overall: Samples covering the acute and convalescent phases of COVID-19 were provided by collaborators in the United States, Italy and Spain. The prospective study material was composed of cDNA or gDNA derived from T cells, B-cell-depleted T cells, or PBMCs. The dataset comprised deeply sampled blood TCRbeta repertoires from subjects exposed to, actively infected with, or recovered from COVID-19. The repertoires were released in a freely available public database meant as a resource for research on the immune response to SARS-CoV-2. The samples were drawn from the first 160 participants of the ongoing ImmuneRACE study and from some 1,300 subjects provided by 6 global collaborators. Sample metadata almost always included a de-identified subject ID, COVID-19 status, age in years and sex. Where available, HLA class I and class II types were obtained from metadata supplied by the sample provider rather than from assay-based typing. Results the study describes overall, beyond this receptor: How much clinical and demographic metadata was included differed by source and by participant, and the metadata was provided uncurated.

TCRbeta CDR3 regions were amplified from genomic DNA using the immunoSEQ Assay, a bias-controlled multiplex PCR. The study's own analysis went as follows. Nucleated cell counts per sample were estimated from amplification of reference gene primers within the assay. To quantify the absolute abundance of each unique TCRbeta CDR3 rearrangement, sequence reads were collapsed and filtered. For each sample, productive Simpson clonality was calculated as the square root of Simpson's diversity index across productive rearrangements. TCRdb took this table from immuneACCESS and kept in-frame rearrangements with V and J called. Such tables lack part of the clones; where checked against another copy, unresolved V genes explain under half of the gap, and the rest is unexplained. V and J calls plus clone size are reproduced from that table; the DNA served to infer D and trimming. This sample lists roughly 80,000 clones; approximately 86% were detected once. The ten most abundant clones make up around 1.9% of the sample.

This clone was counted a single time. Its antigen is unknown. Base qualities are not at hand, and no much larger clone is one base apart. Whole blood was collected in K2EDTA tubes by collaborating institutions according to the institutions' own protocols. For TCRbeta analysis, collaborators shipped samples as frozen whole blood, isolated PBMCs, or DNA extracted from either of those sample types. Including the terminal cysteine and phenylalanine, the CDR3 comprises 16 residues. CDR3 DNA only is kept here, 48 bases in frame from base 1. Trimming accounts for 8 bases at V and 0 bases at J, while the number of junction bases matched to no gene is 7. Looking up the germline V gene (reference sequence) yields CDR1 SGHNT and CDR2 YYREEE.

Sequencing input: peripheral blood. This receptor chain uses TRBV5-4 and TRBJ2-3; TRBD1 fits 12 bases in the junction. The sequence derives from a woman aged 55-69 years with acute or convalescent COVID-19. The CDR3: CASTTGTGGSTDTQYF. The DNA sequence is given as TGTGCCAGTACTACCGGGACAGGGGGCAGCACAGATACGCAGTATTTT. The entire variable domain, with the stretches around the CDR3 drawn from the reference TRBV5-4 and TRBJ2-3 proteins, is ETGVTQSPTHLIKTRGQQVTLRCSSQSGHNTVSWYQQALGQGPQFIFQYYREEENGRGNFPPRFSGLQFPNYSSELNVNALELDDSALYLCASTTGTGGSTDTQYFGPGTRLTVL.